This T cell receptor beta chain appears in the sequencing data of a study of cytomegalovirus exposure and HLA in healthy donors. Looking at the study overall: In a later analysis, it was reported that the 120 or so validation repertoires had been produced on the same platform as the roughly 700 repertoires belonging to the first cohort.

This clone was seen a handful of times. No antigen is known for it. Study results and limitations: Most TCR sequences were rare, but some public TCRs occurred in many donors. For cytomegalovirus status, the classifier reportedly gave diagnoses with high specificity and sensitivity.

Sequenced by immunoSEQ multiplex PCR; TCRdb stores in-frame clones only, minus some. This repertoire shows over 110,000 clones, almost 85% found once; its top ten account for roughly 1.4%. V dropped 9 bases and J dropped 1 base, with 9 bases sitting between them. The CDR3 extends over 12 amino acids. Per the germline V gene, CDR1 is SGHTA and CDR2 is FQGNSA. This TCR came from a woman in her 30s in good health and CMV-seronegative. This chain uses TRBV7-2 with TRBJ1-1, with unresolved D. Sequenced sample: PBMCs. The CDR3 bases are TGTGCCAGTTCGCGACAGAACACTGAAGCTTTCTTT. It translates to CASSRQNTEAFF.